The 18 T cell receptor beta chains below were found in one sample sequenced in a study of shared clonotypes between healthy human individuals. CD8 cells regarded as naive lacked CD45RO, were positively chosen for CCR7, and omitted terminally differentiated effector memory CD45RA+ cells. TCRdb's copy holds only in-frame clones and misses some; the assay was immunoSEQ multiplex PCR. The table records 1.5 million to 2.5 million clones, roughly 95% of them present only once. Sample: naive CD8+ T cells sorted from blood. These receptors all stem from a man aged 18 to 30 in good health.

The chain joins TRBV7-2 to TRBJ2-1; TRBD2 agrees at 16 bases. Germline CDR1 is SGHTA and CDR2 is FQGNSA. V dropped 5 bases and J dropped 9; count of bases not matched to a gene: 4. This CDR3 comprises 15 residues. CDR3 residues: CASSPGTSGRAEQFF. For the CDR3, the DNA is TGTGCCAGCAGCCCAGGGACTAGCGGGAGGGCTGAGCAGTTCTTC.

V gene TRBV12-5 combines with J gene TRBJ2-3; TRBD1 aligns across 7 bases. Germline V gene sequence: CDR1 LGHNT, CDR2 FRNRAP. Germline trimming cut 2 bases from V and 4 bases from J; bases unmatched to any gene: 9. The CDR3 contains 16 residues. DNA for the CDR3: TGTGCTAGTGGTTTGTCGCCAGACAGGGCTGCAGATACGCAGTATTTT. Protein: CASGLSPDRAADTQYF.

This clone showed up just once. The chain recombines TRBV6-1 with TRBJ1-3; D call uncertain. The germline V gene encodes CDR1 MNHNS and CDR2 SASEGT. This CDR3 contains 11 residues. V was shortened by 2 bases and J by 15 bases, with 11 bases between the two germline ends. CDR3: CASSELVTEYF. In nucleotides, the CDR3 is TGTGCCAGCAGTGAATTGGTGACTGAATATTTT.

CDR3 residues: CASSLGRMGHEQYF. In nucleotides, the CDR3 is TGTGCCAGCAGCTTAGGCCGGATGGGGCACGAGCAGTACTTC. The V and J genes are TRBV7-9 and TRBJ2-7; weak D call: TRBD1 (5 bases). V was trimmed by 1 base and J by 5 bases, leaving 12 bases between them. Per the germline V gene, CDR1 is SEHNR and CDR2 is FQNEAQ (reference sequence). The CDR3 has 14 amino acids.

The CDR3 bases are TGTGCCAGCAGTTTATCTGCCGAAGGGTACGAGCAGTACTTC. Translating gives CASSLSAEGYEQYF. This sequence joins TRBV27 and TRBJ2-7; D not certain. The CDR3 is 14 residues long. Germline values: CDR1 MNHEY, CDR2 SMNVEV (reference sequence). Deletions cut 0 bases from V and 4 bases from J, with 10 bases between.

This clone was seen once. The rearrangement uses TRBV2 and TRBJ2-7, with 8 nucleotides matching TRBD1. This CDR3 is built from 19 residues. CDR1 is SNHLY, CDR2 FYNNEI, per germline. J lost 5 bases, V lost 3 bases, and 21 bases had no gene match. CDR3 in amino acids: CASSEDPTPRTGRLNEQYF. Written as DNA, the CDR3 is TGTGCCAGCAGTGAGGACCCCACGCCTCGGACAGGGCGCCTTAACGAGCAGTACTTC.

The chain links TRBV11-2 to TRBJ2-3; the D is unclear. CDR1 and CDR2 (germline): SGHAT, FQNNGV. V was clipped by 4 bases and J by 5 bases, with 7 bases between them. The CDR3 has 12 amino acids. This CDR3 is CASSSTGDTQYF. The CDR3 DNA follows: TGTGCCAGCAGCTCAACGGGAGATACGCAGTATTTT.

This clone showed up just once. The rearrangement uses TRBV6-5 and TRBJ1-5, with 9 bases that match TRBD1. J lost 5 bases, V lost 4 bases, and 6 bases had no gene match. The CDR3 is 15 residues long. Germline CDR1 MNHEY, CDR2 SVGAGI. The CDR3 region has the DNA TGTGCCAGCAGTTCCGGGACAGGGAATTATCAGCCCCAGCATTTT. This encodes CASSSGTGNYQPQHF.

This chain connects TRBV5-1 to TRBJ2-7; no definite D call. V lost 1 base and J 7 bases, leaving 18 bases between the germline ends. This CDR3 has 15 residues. Germline CDR1 reads SGHRS; CDR2 reads YFSETQ. Here the CDR3 DNA reads TGCGCCAGCAGCTTGCGACCCCTAGATTTTGATGAGCAGTACTTC. Translated: CASSLRPLDFDEQYF.

The chain combines TRBV15 with TRBJ1-5; the D gene is possibly TRBD1 (6 bases). Per the germline V gene, CDR1 is LNHNV and CDR2 is YYDKDF (reference sequence). The CDR3 has 15 residues. V lost 3 bases and J lost 5, with 14 bases in between. DNA of the CDR3: TGTGCCACCAGCAGGAGGGGGGTTTTGGATCAGCCCCAGCATTTT. Translated, it gives CATSRRGVLDQPQHF.

The V and J genes are TRBV5-1 and TRBJ2-7; 9 bases agree with TRBD1. The V segment lost 4 bases and the J segment 7 bases; nucleotides outside the gene matches: 18. The CDR3 is 17 residues long. Germline V gene data show CDR1 as SGHRS and CDR2 as YFSETQ. Here the CDR3 reads CASSAPTTLTGGEEQYF. CDR3 bases: TGCGCCAGCAGCGCACCCACTACCCTGACAGGGGGGGAAGAGCAGTACTTC. Together with reference TRBV5-1 and TRBJ2-7, the CDR3 gives the full variable domain: KAGVTQTPRYLIKTRGQQVTLSCSPISGHRSVSWYQQTPGQGLQFLFEYFSETQRNKGNFPGRFSGRQFSNSRSEMNVSTLELGDSALYLCASSAPTTLTGGEEQYFGPGTRLTVT.

This clone has only one observation. J is TRBJ2-7 and V is TRBV28; D possibly uses TRBD1 or TRBD2 (6 bases each). V gave up 3 bases and J gave up 5 bases, with 11 bases separating them. The CDR3 length is 13 residues. CDR1 is MDHEN and CDR2 is SYDVKM in the germline V gene. CDR3 in amino acids: CASSFGGGDEQYF. The DNA for the CDR3 is TGTGCCAGCAGTTTTGGGGGCGGGGACGAGCAGTACTTC.

The V and J genes are TRBV7-2 and TRBJ2-3, with D possibly matching TRBD2 (5 bases). V lost 1 base and J lost 1, with 12 bases in between. This CDR3 contains 16 residues. Germline V gene lookup returns CDR1 SGHTA and CDR2 FQGNSA. CDR3 DNA: TGTGCCAGCAGCTTAGGAGTTAGCGTCGGCACAGATACGCAGTATTTT. Encoded protein: CASSLGVSVGTDTQYF.

This clone was seen just once. The chain uses TRBV5-1 and TRBJ2-7, with D possibly matching TRBD1 (6 bases). Germline V CDR1 and CDR2: SGHRS, YFSETQ. This CDR3 spans 15 amino acids. V was shortened by 0 bases and J by 3 bases, with 13 bases between the two germline ends. The chain's CDR3 is CASSLVQGSFYEQYF. The CDR3 region has the DNA TGCGCCAGCAGCTTGGTACAGGGATCGTTCTACGAGCAGTACTTC.

The chain uses TRBV9 and TRBJ1-4; a weak D match, TRBD1 (6 bases). Germline CDR1 is SGDLS and CDR2 is YYNGEE. The V gene lost 0 bases and the J gene lost 4 bases, with 10 bases spanning the gap. The CDR3 length is 15 residues. This chain's CDR3 is CASSVEGQLNEKLFF. The CDR3 coding sequence is TGTGCCAGCAGCGTAGAAGGACAGCTTAATGAAAAACTGTTTTTT.

The gene calls are TRBV7-2 and TRBJ2-1; 8 bases align to TRBD2. V gave up 0 bases and J gave up 6 bases; unmatched junction bases: 1. CDR3 size: 14 residues. Germline CDR1 reads SGHTA; CDR2 reads FQGNSA. CDR3 sequence reads: CASSLAGGVNEQFF. CDR3 sequence (DNA): TGTGCCAGCAGCTTAGCCGGGGGGGTCAATGAGCAGTTCTTC.

The chain combines TRBV7-2 with TRBJ1-2; tentatively, D is TRBD1 (5 bases). V was shortened by 2 bases and J by 1 base, with 11 bases between the two germline ends. This CDR3 contains 15 residues. Per germline, CDR1 SGHTA and CDR2 FQGNSA. CDR3 region: CASSLMVGLNYGYTF. CDR3 sequence (DNA): TGTGCCAGCAGCTTAATGGTGGGGCTTAACTATGGCTACACCTTC.

The chain uses TRBV4-3 and TRBJ1-2; 7 bases line up with TRBD1. Trimming at V came to 0 bases and at J to 4 bases, leaving 8 bases not matched to a gene. Germline V gene sequence: CDR1 LGHNA, CDR2 YSLEER. This CDR3 has 16 amino acids. For the CDR3, the DNA is TGCGCCAGCAGCCAAGAGGAGGGGGCGCGATCCTATGGCTACACCTTC. Protein sequence: CASSQEEGARSYGYTF.